This T cell receptor beta chain emerged from a study of vaccination effects on CD4 cells after COVID-19. Study as a whole: Post-vaccine sampling took place a median of 72 days after the second dose.

The repertoire was sequenced with immunoSEQ multiplex PCR; TCRdb's copy has only in-frame clones and lacks some. The data hold some 17,000 clones, with around 70% observed a single time. This CDR3 is built from 16 residues. Trimming removed 2 bases at V and 6 bases at J, with 14 bases between. Germline lookup yields CDR1 LNHDA and CDR2 SQIVND (reference sequence). Viral peptide pools were used in the ViraFEST assay to expand antigen-specific CD4+ T cells, and sequencing came afterward. Culture lasted around eleven days before CD4+ T cell isolation. Of the BNT162b2 and mRNA-1273 vaccines, participants received two doses of one or the other. With respect to this clone: Its matching antigen is unknown.

General study points: Late post-vaccination, clones induced by infection and those induced by vaccine underwent marked clonal contraction. The study found that only 1 of 255 vaccine-induced clones from healthy vaccinees cross-reacted with common cold coronaviruses.

V and J are TRBV19 and TRBJ1-6; weak D call: TRBD1 (6 bases). This TCR was recovered from a human donor who received a COVID-19 vaccine. The material was CD4+ T cells from PBMCs cultured with SARS-CoV-2 spike peptides, obtained after COVID-19 vaccination. The CDR3, as DNA: TGTGCCAGTAGTATAAGGAGAGGGGGAGGTAATTCACCCCTCCACTTT. This sequence encodes CASSIRRGGGNSPLHF.